What follows are 10 T cell receptor beta chains derived from one specimen sequenced in a study of blood T cells in healthy people across ages. For the second PCR, which ran for roughly 6 to 11 cycles, a sample-barcoded 5' primer and a J-beta primer mix were used. Using its own MiXCR run on the 5' RACE reads, TCRdb lists one record per CDR3 protein. The sample has about 670,000 distinct CDR3 sequences, around 41% seen once. The source material was blood. Receptors were obtained from a man of 80 years or more in good health.

This rearrangement joins TRBV12-3 or TRBV12-4 to TRBJ2-5, with TRBD2 matching over 8 bases. The CDR3 sequence is 15 residues long. V dropped 4 bases and J dropped 4; count of bases not matched to a gene: 8. CDR3 nucleotides: TGTGCCAGCAGTTCTTACGGGAGGGCCGGAGAGACCCAGTACTTC. Residues: CASSSYGRAGETQYF.

The V gene is TRBV3-1, the J gene TRBJ2-2; D remains ambiguous. CDR1 LGHDT and CDR2 YNNKEL come from the germline V gene (reference sequence). CDR3 length: 15 amino acids. The V gene lost 4 bases and the J gene lost 6 bases, with 15 bases spanning the gap. The DNA of the CDR3 is TGTGCCAGCAGCCTCTCTAAGGGCGTCTCCGGGGAGCTGTTTTTT. This sequence encodes CASSLSKGVSGELFF.

The V and J genes are TRBV10-3 and TRBJ2-1, with 10 bases lining up with TRBD2. With V trimmed by 4 bases and J by 7 bases, 7 bases remained unmatched. Germline V gene data show CDR1 as ENHRY and CDR2 as SYGVKD. The CDR3 has 15 amino acids. This chain's CDR3 is CAISVLAGVGNEQFF. The CDR3, as DNA: TGTGCCATCAGTGTTCTAGCGGGAGTGGGTAATGAGCAGTTCTTC.

This clonotype has a single count. The chain couples TRBV5-4 to TRBJ2-1; 8 bases fit TRBD1. TRBJ2-7 matches the DNA end more closely, so the J call is doubtful. Germline CDR1 is SGHNT and CDR2 is YYREEE (reference sequence). The CDR3 consists of 16 residues. The CDR3 sequence: CASSLDSRGLHNEQYF. CDR3 DNA: TGTGCCAGCAGCTTGGATTCCAGGGGGCTCCACAATGAGCAGTACTTC.

A remark on this clonotype: The junction shows a germline mismatch at one end, possibly a read error. This chain links TRBV20-1 with TRBJ2-6; tentatively, D is TRBD1 or TRBD2 (5 bases each). Germline values: CDR1 DFQATT, CDR2 SNEGSKA (reference sequence). The CDR3 has 12 amino acids. Here the CDR3 reads CSAREGVNVLTF. The CDR3 DNA reads TGCAGTGCTAGAGAGGGGGTCAACGTCCTGACTTTC.

The sample holds a few counts of this clonotype. The rearrangement links TRBV7-2 to TRBJ2-5; D not resolved. The CDR3 is made up of 14 amino acids. Germline CDR1 is SGHTA and CDR2 is FQGNSA. Trimming took off 1 base at V and 4 bases at J, with 10 bases between the two ends. DNA of the CDR3: TGTGCCAGCAGCTTAGTGGCTCGTCCAGAGACCCAGTACTTC. Translated, it gives CASSLVARPETQYF.

This clonotype was observed a few times. A much larger clone sits a single nucleotide away, making a read error possible. The chain carries TRBV29-1 and TRBJ2-3; D is perhaps TRBD1 (5 bases). CDR1 and CDR2 from the germline V gene are SQVTM and ANQGSEA. Trimming took 4 bases from V and 4 from J, leaving 6 bases between them. The CDR3 is made up of 11 amino acids. CDR3 bases: TGCAGCGTTGCAGGGCCAGATACGCAGTATTTT. Translated, it gives CSVAGPDTQYF.

This chain joins TRBV10-3 and TRBJ2-1; tentative D call: TRBD2 (5 bases). Germline V gives CDR1 ENHRY, CDR2 SYGVKD. Trimming cost V 2 bases and J 0 bases, with 11 bases left between them. The CDR3 has 16 amino acids. This chain's CDR3 is CAISEPDSSSYNEQFF. Written as DNA, the CDR3 is TGTGCCATCAGTGAGCCGGACTCAAGCTCCTACAATGAGCAGTTCTTC.

Concerning this clonotype itself: A read error is possible here, since a much larger clone lies one base away. This chain uses TRBV29-1 with TRBJ2-7; D unresolved. The CDR3 totals 14 residues. The germline V and J ends were trimmed by 4 bases and 6 bases, with 19 bases remaining between them. Germline V gene lookup returns CDR1 SQVTM and CDR2 ANQGSEA. This CDR3 reads CSVVVMAEVGEQYF. CDR3 bases: TGCAGCGTTGTTGTTATGGCGGAAGTTGGCGAGCAGTACTTC.

This clonotype was counted only a few times. The rearrangement links TRBV6-5 to TRBJ1-2; D is uncertain. The germline V gene has CDR1 MNHEY and CDR2 SVGAGI. This CDR3 region has 13 residues. V gave up 6 bases and J gave up 4 bases, with 12 bases separating them. CDR3 residues: CASSLKGSYGYTF. In nucleotides, the CDR3 is TGTGCCAGCAGCCTAAAAGGGTCCTATGGCTACACCTTC.